The rows below give T cell receptor beta chains drawn from one sample of a study of blood T cell repertoires in COVID-19. The data were produced by immunoSEQ multiplex PCR, yet TCRdb's version contains in-frame clones alone and is incomplete. Of fewer than 300,000 clones listed, more than 65% are singletons. Sequencing used peripheral blood. Receptors were obtained from a woman under 30 with acute or convalescent COVID-19. CDR3s include the opening cysteine and the closing phenylalanine or tryptophan. A D gene is named only where the DNA matches it firmly. Clone size, where shown, is once, few, many, or a class for clones that have expanded.

clone size: -
D gene: TRBD1
V gene: TRBV5-1
J gene: TRBJ1-2
CDR3 protein: CASSLYGQEEINYGYTF
CDR3 DNA: TGCGCCAGCAGCTTGTATGGACAGGAGGAGATTAACTATGGCTACACCTTC

clone size: -
D gene: TRBD1
V gene: TRBV7-2
J gene: TRBJ2-3
CDR3 protein: CASRRQGTGPDTQYF
CDR3 DNA: TGTGCCAGCAGGCGACAGGGCACCGGGCCAGATACGCAGTATTTT

clone size: -
D gene: -
V gene: TRBV27
J gene: TRBJ2-1
CDR3 protein: CASSARQGGDEQFF
CDR3 DNA: TGTGCCAGCAGCGCCAGACAGGGAGGCGATGAGCAGTTCTTC

clone size: -
D gene: -
V gene: TRBV5-8
J gene: TRBJ2-7
CDR3 protein: CASSLGDYAYYEQYF
CDR3 DNA: TGTGCCAGCAGCTTGGGTGACTACGCCTACTACGAGCAGTACTTC

clone size: -
D gene: -
V gene: TRBV14
J gene: TRBJ2-7
CDR3 protein: CASSQYPMSSYEQYF
CDR3 DNA: TGTGCCAGCAGCCAATATCCCATGAGCTCCTACGAGCAGTACTTC

clone size: -
D gene: TRBD1
V gene: TRBV11-2
J gene: TRBJ1-2
CDR3 protein: CASSPSPGTGSGNYGYTF
CDR3 DNA: TGTGCCAGCAGCCCCAGTCCCGGGACAGGGTCAGGGAACTATGGCTACACCTTC

clone size: -
D gene: TRBD1
V gene: TRBV7-9
J gene: TRBJ1-2
CDR3 protein: CASSLDRGGYGYTF
CDR3 DNA: TGTGCCAGCAGCCTCGACAGGGGAGGGTATGGCTACACCTTC

clone size: once
D gene: TRBD1
V gene: TRBV4-3
J gene: TRBJ2-7
CDR3 protein: CASSPEDRGPSLSYEQYF
CDR3 DNA: TGCGCCAGCAGCCCCGAGGACAGGGGGCCATCATTGTCCTACGAGCAGTACTTC

clone size: -
D gene: -
V gene: TRBV5-1
J gene: TRBJ2-1
CDR3 protein: CASSLVGDSPFF
CDR3 DNA: TGCGCCAGCAGCTTGGTTGGGGACTCCCCGTTCTTC

clone size: -
D gene: TRBD1
V gene: TRBV30
J gene: TRBJ2-1
CDR3 protein: CALQGQGRNEQFF
CDR3 DNA: TGTGCCTTACAAGGACAGGGTAGGAATGAGCAGTTCTTC

clone size: -
D gene: TRBD2
V gene: TRBV11-2
J gene: TRBJ2-3
CDR3 protein: CASSLGTSSATDTQYF
CDR3 DNA: TGTGCCAGCAGCTTAGGGACTAGCTCAGCCACAGATACGCAGTATTTT

clone size: -
D gene: -
V gene: TRBV5-6
J gene: TRBJ2-3
CDR3 protein: CASSRPGTGPTDTQYF
CDR3 DNA: TGTGCCAGCAGCCGCCCAGGGACTGGGCCCACAGATACGCAGTATTTT

clone size: -
D gene: -
V gene: TRBV19
J gene: TRBJ2-7
CDR3 protein: CASSATPKISGAHSYEQYF
CDR3 DNA: TGTGCCAGTAGTGCGACCCCAAAGATTAGCGGTGCGCACTCCTACGAGCAGTACTTC

clone size: -
D gene: TRBD2
V gene: TRBV27
J gene: TRBJ2-7
CDR3 protein: CASSPTPRETPYEQYF
CDR3 DNA: TGTGCCAGCAGTCCGACCCCGCGGGAGACGCCCTACGAGCAGTACTTC

clone size: few
D gene: -
V gene: TRBV3-1/TRBV3-2
J gene: TRBJ2-7
CDR3 protein: CASSRALARASEQYF
CDR3 DNA: TGTGCCAGCAGCCGGGCGCTCGCGCGGGCGAGCGAGCAGTACTTC

clone size: once
D gene: -
V gene: TRBV4-1
J gene: TRBJ1-3
CDR3 protein: CASSQGHSGNTIYF
CDR3 DNA: TGCGCCAGCAGCCAAGGACACTCTGGAAACACCATATATTTT

clone size: few
D gene: TRBD1
V gene: TRBV11-2
J gene: TRBJ2-7
CDR3 protein: CASSEGQGYEQYF
CDR3 DNA: TGTGCCAGCAGCGAAGGACAGGGCTACGAGCAGTACTTC

clone size: -
D gene: -
V gene: TRBV30
J gene: TRBJ2-3
CDR3 protein: CAWSVLGHVATDTQYF
CDR3 DNA: TGTGCCTGGAGTGTACTGGGCCATGTCGCAACAGATACGCAGTATTTT

clone size: few
D gene: TRBD1
V gene: TRBV19
J gene: TRBJ1-5
CDR3 protein: CARLTGGDQPQHF
CDR3 DNA: TGTGCCAGACTGACAGGGGGGGATCAGCCCCAGCATTTT

clone size: -
D gene: TRBD1
V gene: TRBV7-9
J gene: TRBJ1-6
CDR3 protein: CAIPGQQIYNSPLHF
CDR3 DNA: TGTGCCATCCCGGGACAGCAAATCTATAATTCACCCCTCCACTTT

clone size: -
D gene: TRBD2
V gene: TRBV7-9
J gene: TRBJ2-7
CDR3 protein: CASSPTSGSLYEQYF
CDR3 DNA: TGTGCCAGCAGCCCCACTAGCGGGAGTCTTTACGAGCAGTACTTC

clone size: once
D gene: TRBD2
V gene: TRBV13
J gene: TRBJ2-1
CDR3 protein: CASSLGVLADLSSSKGQFF
CDR3 DNA: TGTGCCAGCAGCTTAGGCGTCCTAGCGGATCTATCGAGTTCAAAGGGGCAGTTCTTC

clone size: -
D gene: TRBD2
V gene: TRBV3-1/TRBV3-2
J gene: TRBJ2-1
CDR3 protein: CASSQDASGSTNEQFF
CDR3 DNA: TGTGCCAGCAGCCAAGATGCGAGCGGGAGTACTAATGAGCAGTTCTTC

clone size: -
D gene: -
V gene: TRBV7-2
J gene: TRBJ1-3
CDR3 protein: CASAVGRFSGNTIYF
CDR3 DNA: TGTGCCAGCGCCGTTGGGAGATTCTCTGGAAACACCATATATTTT

clone size: -
D gene: -
V gene: TRBV28
J gene: TRBJ2-7
CDR3 protein: CASSFAYEQYF
CDR3 DNA: TGTGCCAGCAGTTTCGCCTACGAGCAGTACTTC

clone size: -
D gene: TRBD1
V gene: TRBV10-3
J gene: TRBJ2-3
CDR3 protein: CAISSRGLGTDTQYF
CDR3 DNA: TGTGCCATCAGTAGCAGGGGGCTTGGCACAGATACGCAGTATTTT

clone size: -
D gene: -
V gene: TRBV4-3
J gene: TRBJ2-1
CDR3 protein: CASSQDLSEQGEFF
CDR3 DNA: TGCGCCAGCAGCCAAGATTTGTCTGAACAGGGCGAGTTCTTC

clone size: -
D gene: -
V gene: TRBV7-2
J gene: TRBJ1-2
CDR3 protein: CASSLVGVSGYTF
CDR3 DNA: TGTGCCAGCAGCTTAGTTGGTGTGAGCGGCTACACCTTC

clone size: -
D gene: TRBD1
V gene: TRBV28
J gene: TRBJ2-7
CDR3 protein: CASGTGTGFPNPYEQYF
CDR3 DNA: TGTGCCAGCGGAACCGGGACAGGGTTCCCAAATCCGTACGAGCAGTACTTC